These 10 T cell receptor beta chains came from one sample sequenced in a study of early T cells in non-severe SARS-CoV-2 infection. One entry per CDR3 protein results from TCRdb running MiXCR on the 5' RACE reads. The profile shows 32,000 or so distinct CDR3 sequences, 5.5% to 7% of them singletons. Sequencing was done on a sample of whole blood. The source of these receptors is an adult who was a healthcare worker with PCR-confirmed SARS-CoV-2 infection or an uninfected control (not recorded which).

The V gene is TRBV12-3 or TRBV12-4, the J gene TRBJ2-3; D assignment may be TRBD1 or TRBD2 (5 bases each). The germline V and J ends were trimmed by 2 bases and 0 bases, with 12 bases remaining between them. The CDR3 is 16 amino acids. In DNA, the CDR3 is TGTGCCAGCAGTTTAACAGGACTCGTTAGCACAGATACGCAGTATTTT. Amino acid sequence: CASSLTGLVSTDTQYF.

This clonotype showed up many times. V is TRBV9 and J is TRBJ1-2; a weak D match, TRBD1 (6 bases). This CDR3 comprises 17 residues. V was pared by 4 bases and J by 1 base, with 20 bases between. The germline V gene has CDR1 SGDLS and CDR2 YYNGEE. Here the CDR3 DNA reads TGTGCCAGCAGCACACCTCGAAGGGGGGCTAGTAACTATGGCTACACCTTC. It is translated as CASSTPRRGASNYGYTF. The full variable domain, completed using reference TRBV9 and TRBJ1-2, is DSGVTQTPKHLITATGQRVTLRCSPRSGDLSVYWYQQSLDQGLQFLIQYYNGEERAKGNILERFSAQQFPDLHSELNLSSLELGDSALYFCASSTPRRGASNYGYTFGSGTRLTVV.

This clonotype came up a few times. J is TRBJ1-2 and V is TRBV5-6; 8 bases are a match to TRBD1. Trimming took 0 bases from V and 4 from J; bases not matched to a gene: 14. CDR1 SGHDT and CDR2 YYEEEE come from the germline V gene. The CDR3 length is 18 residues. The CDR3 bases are TGTGCCAGCAGCTTGGAAGCTGTTTTTACAGGGGGATCCTATGGCTACACCTTC. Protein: CASSLEAVFTGGSYGYTF.

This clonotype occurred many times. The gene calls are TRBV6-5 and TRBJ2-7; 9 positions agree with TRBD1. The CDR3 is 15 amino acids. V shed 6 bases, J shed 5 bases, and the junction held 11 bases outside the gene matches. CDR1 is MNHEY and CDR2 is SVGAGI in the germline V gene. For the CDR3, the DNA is TGTGCCAGCAGCCCTCTCAACAGGGGGCTAAACGAGCAGTACTTC. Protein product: CASSPLNRGLNEQYF.

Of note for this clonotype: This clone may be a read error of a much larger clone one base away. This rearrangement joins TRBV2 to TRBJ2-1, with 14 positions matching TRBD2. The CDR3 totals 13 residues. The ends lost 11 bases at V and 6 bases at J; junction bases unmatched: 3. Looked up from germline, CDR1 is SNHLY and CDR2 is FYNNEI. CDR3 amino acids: CAGGTSGSNEQFF. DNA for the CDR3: TGTGCCGGCGGGACTAGCGGGAGCAATGAGCAGTTCTTC.

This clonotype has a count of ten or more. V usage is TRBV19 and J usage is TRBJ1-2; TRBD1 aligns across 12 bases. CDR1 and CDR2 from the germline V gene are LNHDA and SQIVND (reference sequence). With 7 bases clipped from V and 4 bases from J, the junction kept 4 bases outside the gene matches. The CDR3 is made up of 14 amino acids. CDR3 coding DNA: TGTGCCAGTACCCCGGGACAGGGGGCCTATGGCTACACCTTC. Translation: CASTPGQGAYGYTF.

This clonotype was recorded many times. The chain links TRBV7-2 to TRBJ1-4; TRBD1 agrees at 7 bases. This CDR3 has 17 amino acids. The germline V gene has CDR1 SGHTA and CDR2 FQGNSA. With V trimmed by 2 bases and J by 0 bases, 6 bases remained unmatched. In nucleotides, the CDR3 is TGTGCCAGCAGCTTACGACAGGGAGTTGCAACTAATGAAAAACTGTTTTTT. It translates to CASSLRQGVATNEKLFF.

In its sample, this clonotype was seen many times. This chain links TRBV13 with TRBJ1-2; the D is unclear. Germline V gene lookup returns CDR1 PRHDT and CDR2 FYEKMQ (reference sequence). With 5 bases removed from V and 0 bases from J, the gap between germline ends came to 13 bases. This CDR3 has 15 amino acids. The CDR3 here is CASSPSVLANYGYTF. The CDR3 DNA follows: TGTGCCAGCAGCCCTTCGGTGTTAGCTAACTATGGCTACACCTTC.

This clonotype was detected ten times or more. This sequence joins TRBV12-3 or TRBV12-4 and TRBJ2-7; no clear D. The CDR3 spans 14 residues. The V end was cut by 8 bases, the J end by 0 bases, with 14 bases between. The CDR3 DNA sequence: TGTGCCAGCGCGTCTTTGGGCAGCTCCTACGAGCAGTACTTC. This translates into CASASLGSSYEQYF.

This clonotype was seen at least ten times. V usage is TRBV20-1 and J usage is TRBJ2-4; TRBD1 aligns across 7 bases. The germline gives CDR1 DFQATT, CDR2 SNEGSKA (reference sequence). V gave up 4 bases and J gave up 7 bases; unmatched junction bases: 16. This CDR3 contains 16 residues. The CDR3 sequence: CSAIQRQGPDRNIQYF. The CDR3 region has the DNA TGCAGTGCTATCCAAAGACAGGGCCCCGACCGGAACATTCAGTACTTC.